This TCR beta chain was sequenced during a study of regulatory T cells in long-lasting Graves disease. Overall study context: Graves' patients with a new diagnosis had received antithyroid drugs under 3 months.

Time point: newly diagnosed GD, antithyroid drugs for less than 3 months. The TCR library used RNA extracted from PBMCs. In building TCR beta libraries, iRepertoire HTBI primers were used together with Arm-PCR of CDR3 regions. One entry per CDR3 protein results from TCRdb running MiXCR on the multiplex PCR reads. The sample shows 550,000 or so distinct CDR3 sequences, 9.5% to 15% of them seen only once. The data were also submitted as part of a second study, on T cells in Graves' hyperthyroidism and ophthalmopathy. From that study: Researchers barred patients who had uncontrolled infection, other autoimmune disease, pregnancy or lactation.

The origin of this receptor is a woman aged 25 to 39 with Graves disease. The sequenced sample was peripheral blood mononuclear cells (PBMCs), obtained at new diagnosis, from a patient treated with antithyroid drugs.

CDR3 sequence: CASSGASGRKDTQYF. The CDR3 DNA reads as TGTGCCAGCAGTGGAGCTAGCGGGAGAAAAGATACGCAGTATTTT. The V gene is TRBV2, the J gene TRBJ2-3, with 10 bases aligning to TRBD2. The V and J ends lost 4 bases and 5 bases, in that order; junction bases with no gene match: 6. This CDR3 comprises 15 residues. From germline, CDR1 is SNHLY and CDR2 FYNNEI.